This T cell receptor beta chain was profiled in a study of spatial heterogeneity in lung cancer. For the study at large: Sequence detection consistently recorded a greater number of beta-chain than alpha-chain sequences.

On each TCR cDNA molecule, a unique molecular identifier was present. TCRdb passed the 5' RACE reads through MiXCR, listing each CDR3 protein once. The sample has a few thousand distinct CDR3 sequences, 6.8% seen once. The time point denotes: sample taken at primary tumor resection. The donors were about 67 patients with non-small cell lung cancer that was early-stage and untreated. Trimming took 5 bases from V and 0 from J, leaving 7 bases between them. CDR1 and CDR2 from the germline V gene are MNHEY and SVGEGT. The CDR3 extends over 13 amino acids. This clonotype is medium-sized in the sample. V usage is TRBV6-2 or TRBV6-3 and J usage is TRBJ1-1; no firm D call. The specimen comprised normal lung tissue next to the tumor, sampled at surgery. This TCR derives from a male donor with early-stage non-small cell lung cancer. The CDR3 coding sequence is TGTGCCAGCAGTGTGCTTCTGAACACTGAAGCTTTCTTT. Its protein is CASSVLLNTEAFF.